These T cell receptor beta chains were read from a single sample in a study of T cells in Graves' hyperthyroidism and ophthalmopathy. Using its own MiXCR run on the multiplex PCR reads, TCRdb lists one record per CDR3 protein. Of hundreds of thousands of distinct CDR3 sequences listed, around 16% are singletons. The sequencing sample was made of blood. All receptors come from a woman between 18 and 30 years old with Graves' hyperthyroidism. Each CDR3 is given with its conserved first and last residue. Each record gives: V gene, D gene, J gene, clone size, CDR3 DNA, CDR3 protein. D genes are given only for firm matches. Expanded clones are given a class, and other clones once, few, many or no size at all.

TRBV4-2	-	TRBJ1-1	few	TGTGCCAGCAGCCCCCAGGCGGTTACTGAAGCTTTCTTT	CASSPQAVTEAFF
TRBV29-1	-	TRBJ2-7	many	TGCAGCGGTATAAATCGGTACGAGCAGTACTTC	CSGINRYEQYF
TRBV20-1	-	TRBJ1-1	many	TGCAGTGCTAGAGATGGGGGGTTGGACACTGAAGCTTTCTTT	CSARDGGLDTEAFF
TRBV6-5	-	TRBJ1-1	-	TGTGCCGCGGGCGGCGGACGGGGGAACACTGAAGCTTTCTTT	CAAGGGRGNTEAFF
TRBV5-1	-	TRBJ2-4	-	TGCGCCAGCAGCTTCCCGGATGCCAAAAACATTCAGTACTTC	CASSFPDAKNIQYF
TRBV24-1	-	TRBJ1-5	-	TGTGCCACCAGTGGACACAGCAATCAGCCCCAGCATTTT	CATSGHSNQPQHF
TRBV12-3/TRBV12-4	-	TRBJ1-2	few	TGTGCCAGCAGTTTCGTCGAGAACTATGGCTACACCTTC	CASSFVENYGYTF
TRBV7-9	TRBD1	TRBJ1-1	-	TGTGCCAGCAGCCGACAGGGAGAGGATGAAGCTTTCTTT	CASSRQGEDEAFF
TRBV6-1	TRBD2	TRBJ2-1	many	TGTGCCAGCAGTAGACCGGGACTAGCTTTCGAGCAGTTCTTC	CASSRPGLAFEQFF
TRBV20-1	-	TRBJ2-7	many	TGCAGTGCGGAACCCAGCGGGCAACCCTACGAGCAGTACTTC	CSAEPSGQPYEQYF
TRBV24-1	-	TRBJ2-5	-	TGTGCCACCAGTGATAATGGGGGCGCTTTTGGAGAGACCCAGTACTTC	CATSDNGGAFGETQYF
TRBV20-1	-	TRBJ2-3	few	TGCAGTGCTCGAGGGGCACGGACTAGCACAGATACGCAGTATTTT	CSARGARTSTDTQYF
TRBV7-3	-	TRBJ2-3	many	TGTGCCAGCAGCTTAAGCTCGCTAGCTCCGCAGTATTTT	CASSLSSLAPQYF
TRBV20-1	TRBD2	TRBJ2-7	many	TGCAGTGCTAGAATAGGACTAGCGGGGGGGAACGAGCAGTACTTC	CSARIGLAGGNEQYF
TRBV7-6	-	TRBJ2-3	-	TGTGCCAGCAGCTTTGCAGGTATCACAGATACGCAGTATTTT	CASSFAGITDTQYF
TRBV6-2/TRBV6-3	-	TRBJ2-7	once	TGTGCCATCGCGGACAAGGTCGAGCAGTACTTC	CAIADKVEQYF
TRBV7-9	-	TRBJ1-1	many	TGTGCCAGCAGCTTTGCCATCACTGAAGCTTTCTTT	CASSFAITEAFF
TRBV4-2	TRBD2	TRBJ2-4	-	TGTGCCAGCAGCCAAGCCCTGAATGGCGGGAGCTTAGCCAAAAACATTCAGTACTTC	CASSQALNGGSLAKNIQYF
TRBV11-1	-	TRBJ2-7	many	TGTGCCAGCAGCTTAGATAGCGCCGAGCAGTACTTC	CASSLDSAEQYF
TRBV10-2	-	TRBJ2-5	-	TGCGCCAGCAGCGCCACAGGGTTCGCCCAAGAGACCCAGTACTTC	CASSATGFAQETQYF
TRBV13	-	TRBJ2-6	few	TGTGCCAGCAGCCAGATCAGGATCAGTTACTCTGGGGCCAACGTCCTGACTTTC	CASSQIRISYSGANVLTF
TRBV6-1	TRBD2	TRBJ2-1	-	TGTGCCAGCAGGCTGGGGACTAGCGGACGCAATGAGCAGTTCTTC	CASRLGTSGRNEQFF
TRBV7-8	-	TRBJ2-7	-	TGTGCCAGCAGCTTGGACGGGACGGGCCACTACGAGCAGTACTTC	CASSLDGTGHYEQYF
TRBV20-1	TRBD2	TRBJ2-5	few	TGCAGTGCCTTACCGGGACTAGCGGGGGAGACCCAGTACTTC	CSALPGLAGETQYF
TRBV20-1	-	TRBJ2-5	many	TGCAGTGCCAGAGAGGAGGCCCATTGGGAGACCCAGTACTTC	CSAREEAHWETQYF
TRBV12-3/TRBV12-4	-	TRBJ1-6	many	TGTGCCAGCAGTTTAATCAGGGGACTAAATTCACCCCTCCACTTT	CASSLIRGLNSPLHF
TRBV3-1	-	TRBJ2-7	few	TGTGCCAGCAGCCAAAGAGGGCTAACGGACGAGCAGTACTTC	CASSQRGLTDEQYF
TRBV20-1	-	TRBJ1-5	few	TGCAGTGCTAGAGAGGCGCAGGGAAGGGTGCATTTT	CSAREAQGRVHF
TRBV6-6	TRBD2	TRBJ2-7	many	TGTGCCAGCAGTTACTCGATTGGGTCAAGCGGGAATTACGAGCAGTACTTC	CASSYSIGSSGNYEQYF
TRBV6-1	TRBD1	TRBJ1-6	few	TGTGCCAGCAGTTGGGTATATGACAGGGCCGTCTATAATTCACCCCTCCACTTT	CASSWVYDRAVYNSPLHF
TRBV11-2	-	TRBJ1-3	-	TGTGCCAGCACCTTAAGTGGGGGCAGTCCTGGAAACACCATATATTTT	CASTLSGGSPGNTIYF
TRBV18	-	TRBJ2-7	-	TGTGCCAGCTCGCCTGGACAGAGACCCTACGAGCAGTACTTC	CASSPGQRPYEQYF
TRBV6-5	-	TRBJ1-3	-	TGTGCCAGCAGTTACGTCGGGAGGCAAAACACCATATATTTT	CASSYVGRQNTIYF
TRBV6-2/TRBV6-3	-	TRBJ1-1	many	TGTGCCAGCAGCGAGTGGGAGGCAGACACTGAAGCTTTCTTT	CASSEWEADTEAFF
TRBV29-1	-	TRBJ1-2	-	TGCAGCGTCGTCCCCACAATCTATGGCTACACCTTC	CSVVPTIYGYTF
TRBV12-3/TRBV12-4	TRBD1	TRBJ1-4	many	TGTGCCAGCAGTTGGGGGACAGGGGTAATGGCTAATGAAAAACTGTTTTTT	CASSWGTGVMANEKLFF
TRBV13	TRBD1	TRBJ2-7	-	TGTGCCAGCAGCCCCGGGACAGGGTTTTACGAGCAGTACTTC	CASSPGTGFYEQYF
TRBV20-1	-	TRBJ1-5	many	TGCAGTGTAAGGGGGGGTAGCAATCAGCCCCAGCATTTT	CSVRGGSNQPQHF
TRBV10-1	TRBD2	TRBJ2-3	many	TGCGCCAGCAGTGATCCGGTGCGGGGGGGTGCAGATACGCAGTATTTT	CASSDPVRGGADTQYF
TRBV7-9	-	TRBJ2-5	many	TGTGCCAGCAGCTTGGTGACTAAAAGGGAGACCCAGTACTTC	CASSLVTKRETQYF
TRBV5-6	-	TRBJ2-7	-	TGTGCCAGCAGCCCTGGATTCGTTGGCCAGTCCTACGAGCAGTACTTC	CASSPGFVGQSYEQYF
TRBV6-2/TRBV6-3	-	TRBJ2-3	-	TGTGCCAGCAGTGTTAGAGAAAGTCCCACAGATACGCAGTATTTT	CASSVRESPTDTQYF
TRBV18	-	TRBJ1-1	many	TGTGCCAGCAGCCGGACAGACAGCACTGAAGCTTTCTTT	CASSRTDSTEAFF
TRBV6-5	-	TRBJ2-3	once	TGTGCCGGCAGTTACTCGACAGGCCCCACAGATACGCAGTATTTT	CAGSYSTGPTDTQYF
TRBV24-1	TRBD1	TRBJ1-2	many	TGTGCCACCAGTGACGCCGGGACAGAAGCTAACTATGGCTACACCTTC	CATSDAGTEANYGYTF
TRBV7-8	-	TRBJ2-5	many	TGTGCCAGCAGCTCTCAAACGGGGGCAGGAGAGACCCAGTACTTC	CASSSQTGAGETQYF
TRBV14	TRBD2	TRBJ2-4	-	TGTGCCAGCAGCCACGGGACTAGCGGCATTCAGTACTTC	CASSHGTSGIQYF
TRBV5-1	-	TRBJ2-2	few	TGCGCCAGCAGCTTGACGGTGGGGAACACCGGGGAGCTGTTTTTT	CASSLTVGNTGELFF
TRBV20-1	-	TRBJ2-3	many	TGCAGTGCTAGCGGATACACAGATACGCAGTATTTT	CSASGYTDTQYF
TRBV5-1	-	TRBJ2-1	many	TGCGCCAGCAGGGGGGTGGGATTTACCTACAATGAGCAGTTCTTC	CASRGVGFTYNEQFF
TRBV3-1	-	TRBJ2-7	many	TGTGCCAGCAGTACCCCCGGACTGCGGGTCTACGAGCAGTACTTC	CASSTPGLRVYEQYF
TRBV28	-	TRBJ2-6	-	TGTGCCAGCATGGGGGGCCTTATGGGGGCCAACGTCCTGACTTTC	CASMGGLMGANVLTF
TRBV6-5	-	TRBJ1-5	few	TGTGCCAGCAGTTACTCCAGGGACAGCAATCAGCCCCAGCATTTT	CASSYSRDSNQPQHF
TRBV20-1	TRBD2	TRBJ2-2	-	TGCAGTGCTAGTCAGGGACTAGCGGGGAGCGGAAGGGAGCTGTTTTTT	CSASQGLAGSGRELFF
TRBV20-1	-	TRBJ1-2	many	TGCAGTGCTTACCAGACAGACTGGAATTATGGCTACACCTTC	CSAYQTDWNYGYTF
TRBV12-3/TRBV12-4	TRBD1	TRBJ2-1	many	TGTGCCAGCATCGAACAGGGGACATCGTCCTACAATGAGCAGTTCTTC	CASIEQGTSSYNEQFF
TRBV7-2	-	TRBJ2-7	few	TGTGCCAGTCTTCGAGGGGGGACCTACGAGCAGTACTTC	CASLRGGTYEQYF
TRBV6-1	-	TRBJ1-1	many	TGTGCCAGCAGTTATCTTTTGAGTTCTGGGGCGAACACTGAAGCTTTCTTT	CASSYLLSSGANTEAFF
TRBV20-1	TRBD2	TRBJ2-1	many	TGCAGTGCTAGTCCCCCGGGACTAGCGGGTATTAGGAATGAGCAGTTCTTC	CSASPPGLAGIRNEQFF